A selection of T cell receptor beta chains follows, all from one sample in a study of CD8 T cells in ankylosing spondylitis. TCRdb called the 5' RACE reads again in MiXCR, with one record for every CDR3 protein. This table holds about 100,000 distinct CDR3 sequences, 8.8% found once. The sample was blood, either unsorted or a sorted T cell fraction (not recorded which). Receptors were obtained from a male donor with ankylosing spondylitis or in good health (not recorded which). CDR3s include the opening cysteine and the closing phenylalanine or tryptophan. A D gene is named only where the DNA matches it firmly. Clone size is not always given. Where it is, it says once, few, many or a class for expanded clones.

NA	TRBV7-8	NA	TRBJ1-1	TGTGCCAGCAGCCGCCGCCGCGCGGGCAGGGAGGACACTGAAGCTTTCTTT	CASSRRRAGREDTEAFF
many	TRBV7-8	NA	TRBJ1-1	TGTGCCAGCAGCCAAGCGGGAAACACTGAAGCTTTCTTT	CASSQAGNTEAFF
many	TRBV28	TRBD2	TRBJ2-1	TGTGCCAGCAGTTTATTGGTCTGGCGCGCTAGCGGGGAGCGGAACAATGAGCAGTTCTTC	CASSLLVWRASGERNNEQFF
NA	TRBV18	NA	TRBJ2-5	TGTGCCAGCTCACCATCGGGAAAAGAGACCCAGTACTTC	CASSPSGKETQYF
NA	TRBV20-1	TRBD1	TRBJ2-7	TGCAGTGCCGGCCGGGGACAGGGGTTCTACGAGCAGTACTTC	CSAGRGQGFYEQYF
many	TRBV29-1	NA	TRBJ2-1	TGCAGCGTTGAGCCGAGGGGGGGGCTTCTCAATGAGCAGTTCTTC	CSVEPRGGLLNEQFF
many	TRBV28	NA	TRBJ2-6	TGTGCCAGCAGTTTAGTTCTCCCGTCTGGGGCCAACGTCCTGACTTTC	CASSLVLPSGANVLTF
many	TRBV20-1	TRBD1	TRBJ1-4	TGCAGTGCTAGAGGCCAGGGGGGTGAAAAACTGTTTTTT	CSARGQGGEKLFF
few	TRBV7-2	TRBD2	TRBJ2-3	TGTGCCAGCAGCTTACGACTAGCGGGGGGTCCCGATACGCAGTATTTT	CASSLRLAGGPDTQYF
few	TRBV14	NA	TRBJ2-2	TGTGCCAGCAGCCAAGAAATGTTCACCGGGGAGCTGTTTTTT	CASSQEMFTGELFF
NA	TRBV5-1	NA	TRBJ1-1	TGCGCCAGCAGCTTGGCGGCAGGGATGGATGCTGAAGCTTTCTTT	CASSLAAGMDAEAFF
many	TRBV12-3/TRBV12-4	NA	TRBJ2-1	TGTGCCAGCAGTTTCGGCAATAAAGACAATGAGCAGTTCTTC	CASSFGNKDNEQFF
many	TRBV28	NA	TRBJ1-5	TGTGCCAGCACGGCCTGGGGGGGGAGCAATCAGCCCCAGCATTTT	CASTAWGGSNQPQHF
few	TRBV19	NA	TRBJ1-1	TGTGCCAGTAGTGCCCTCGATGACAGTATTGAGGGAGGGAATGCTTTCTTT	CASSALDDSIEGGNAFF
many	TRBV11-2	TRBD2	TRBJ2-2	TGTGCCAGCAGCTCCCTCCGACTAGCAGGAAACACCGGGGAGCTGTTTTTT	CASSSLRLAGNTGELFF
NA	TRBV7-2	NA	TRBJ1-1	TGTGCCAGCAGCTTTTCTAGGGGACAGAACACTGAAGCTTTCTTT	CASSFSRGQNTEAFF
many	TRBV12-5	TRBD2	TRBJ2-1	TGTGCTAGTTCGGGGGGACTAGCGGGGGTTTACACCTACAATGAGCAGTTCTTC	CASSGGLAGVYTYNEQFF
many	TRBV3-1	NA	TRBJ1-1	TGTGCCAGCAGCCAAGATGGATGGGATGGCACTGAAGCTTTCTTT	CASSQDGWDGTEAFF
many	TRBV28	NA	TRBJ1-6	TGTGCCAGCAGCTACGCCCAAAAAGGGGGGAGCTCCTATAATTCACCCCTCCACTTT	CASSYAQKGGSSYNSPLHF
few	TRBV28	NA	TRBJ1-4	TGTGCCAGCAGTTTGGGGGTGCGAGGGCCCGGTGAAAAACTGTTTTTT	CASSLGVRGPGEKLFF
many	TRBV12-3/TRBV12-4	TRBD1	TRBJ1-5	TGTGCCAGCAGTTTAGGACAGGGTTACAATCAGCCCCAGCATTTT	CASSLGQGYNQPQHF
many	TRBV9	NA	TRBJ2-7	TGTGCCAGCAGCCCCCGTTGGGAGTCCCACGAGCAGTACTTC	CASSPRWESHEQYF
many	TRBV15	NA	TRBJ1-2	TGTGCCACGGTCGGCGGACGGCGGGGCTACACCTTC	CATVGGRRGYTF
few	TRBV7-2	NA	TRBJ1-2	TGTGCCAGCAGCTTATCAAGGGGGTTTAACTATGGCTACACCTTC	CASSLSRGFNYGYTF
many	TRBV6-5	TRBD2	TRBJ2-1	TGTGCCAGCAGTTCTAGACTAGCGGGGGGGCCCTACAATGAGCAGTTCTTC	CASSSRLAGGPYNEQFF
NA	TRBV2	TRBD1	TRBJ2-3	TGTGCCAGCGTGACAGGGGCCGCAGATACGCAGTATTTT	CASVTGAADTQYF
many	TRBV29-1	NA	TRBJ1-1	TGCAGCGTGGGCGTCCAGAACACTGAAGCTTTCTTT	CSVGVQNTEAFF
many	TRBV30	NA	TRBJ1-1	TGTGCCTGGAGGGAACCCTTGGGAGGCAGGTTGAACACTGAAGCTTTCTTT	CAWREPLGGRLNTEAFF
many	TRBV5-5	TRBD1	TRBJ1-5	TGTGCCAGCAGCGCCGGACAGGCTAGCAATCAGCCCCAGCATTTT	CASSAGQASNQPQHF
many	TRBV29-1	NA	TRBJ2-2	TGCAGCGTTGGGGGTCTATGGGAGGTTCCGAACGCGGGACTGAACACCGGGGAGCTGTTTTTT	CSVGGLWEVPNAGLNTGELFF
many	TRBV29-1	TRBD1	TRBJ2-1	TGCAGCGCCCCCAGGACAGGGAACTACAATGAGCAGTTCTTC	CSAPRTGNYNEQFF
few	TRBV7-9	TRBD1	TRBJ1-3	TGTGCCAGCAGCTCCCCTGTGGACAGGGCCGGAAACACCATATATTTT	CASSSPVDRAGNTIYF
many	TRBV20-1	TRBD1	TRBJ1-1	TGCAGTGCTTTTCGGACAGGGGTGAACACTGAAGCTTTCTTT	CSAFRTGVNTEAFF
many	TRBV20-1	NA	TRBJ2-7	TGCAGTGCTCGTCCGGGACGTAGGTACGAGCAGTACTTC	CSARPGRRYEQYF
many	TRBV2	TRBD2	TRBJ2-1	TGTGCCAGCAGTGACCCCATAGCGGGTTCCTACAATGAGCAGTTCTTC	CASSDPIAGSYNEQFF
many	TRBV5-1	TRBD1	TRBJ1-1	TGCGCCAGCAGCCCAGGACAGGGGAAAGCTTTCTTT	CASSPGQGKAFF
few	TRBV7-9	NA	TRBJ2-7	TGTGCCAGCAGCTTCCGAAGGGACGAGCAGTACTTC	CASSFRRDEQYF
NA	TRBV12-3/TRBV12-4	TRBD1	TRBJ2-7	TGTGCCAGCAGGTACAAGGGGACAGGTACCTACGAGCAGTACTTC	CASRYKGTGTYEQYF
NA	TRBV13	NA	TRBJ2-1	TGTGCCAGCAGCTTAGGGACCATAAACAGGGACCTCGGCGATGAGCAGTTCTTC	CASSLGTINRDLGDEQFF
NA	TRBV29-1	NA	TRBJ2-1	TGCAGCGACACAACAGGGAGTGAGCAGTTCTTC	CSDTTGSEQFF
many	TRBV20-1	TRBD2	TRBJ2-5	TGCAGTGCTAGAGAGACGGGGGGGCTGGAGACCCAGTACTTC	CSARETGGLETQYF
many	TRBV12-3/TRBV12-4	TRBD1	TRBJ2-1	TGTGCCAGCAGGGGGACAGGGGTCTACAATGAGCAGTTCTTC	CASRGTGVYNEQFF
many	TRBV2	NA	TRBJ2-4	TGTGCCAGCAGTGGGGACCAAGCCAAAAACATTCAGTACTTC	CASSGDQAKNIQYF
many	TRBV29-1	NA	TRBJ1-3	TGCAGCGTCCAACCGAGCTCTGGAAACACCATATATTTT	CSVQPSSGNTIYF
NA	TRBV20-1	TRBD1	TRBJ2-4	TGCAGTGCTAGAGTGACAGGGGAAAACATTCAGTACTTC	CSARVTGENIQYF
few	TRBV7-8	NA	TRBJ2-7	TGTGCCAGCAGCTTAGCACTTGATTACGAGCAGTACTTC	CASSLALDYEQYF
many	TRBV6-6	NA	TRBJ1-1	TGTGCCAGCTCCGGGACGTCCAACACTGAAGCTTTCTTT	CASSGTSNTEAFF
NA	TRBV7-2	NA	TRBJ2-1	TGTGCCAGCAGCTTAAGGTTCAGTCGGGGGACAGATAATGAGCAGTTCTTC	CASSLRFSRGTDNEQFF